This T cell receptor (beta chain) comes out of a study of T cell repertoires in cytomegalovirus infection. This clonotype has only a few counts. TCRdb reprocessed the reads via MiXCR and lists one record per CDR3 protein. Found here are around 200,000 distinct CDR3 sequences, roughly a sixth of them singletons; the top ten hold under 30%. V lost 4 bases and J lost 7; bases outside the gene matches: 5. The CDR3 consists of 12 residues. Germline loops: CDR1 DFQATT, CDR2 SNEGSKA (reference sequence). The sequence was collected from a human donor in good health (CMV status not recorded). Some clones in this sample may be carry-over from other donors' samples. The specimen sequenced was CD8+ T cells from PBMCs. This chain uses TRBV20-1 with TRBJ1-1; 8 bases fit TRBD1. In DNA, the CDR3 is TGCAGTGCTAAGACAGGGGCAATTGAAGCTTTCTTT. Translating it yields CSAKTGAIEAFF.